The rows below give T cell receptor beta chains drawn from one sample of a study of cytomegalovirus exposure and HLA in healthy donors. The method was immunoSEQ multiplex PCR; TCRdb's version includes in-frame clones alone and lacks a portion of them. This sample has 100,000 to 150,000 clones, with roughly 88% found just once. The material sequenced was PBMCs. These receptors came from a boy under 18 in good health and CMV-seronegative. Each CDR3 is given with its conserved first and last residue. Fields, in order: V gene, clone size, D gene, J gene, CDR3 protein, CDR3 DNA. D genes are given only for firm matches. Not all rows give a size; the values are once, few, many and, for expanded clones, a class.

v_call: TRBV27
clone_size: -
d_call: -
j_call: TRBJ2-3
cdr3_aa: CASSYRGDTQYF
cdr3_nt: TGTGCCAGCAGTTACAGAGGGGATACGCAGTATTTT

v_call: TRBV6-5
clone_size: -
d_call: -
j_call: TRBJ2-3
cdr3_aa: CASGTLGDTQYF
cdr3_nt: TGTGCCAGCGGGACTTTGGGGGATACGCAGTATTTT

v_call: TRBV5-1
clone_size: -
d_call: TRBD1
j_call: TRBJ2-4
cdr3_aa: CASSRGQGDKDIQYF
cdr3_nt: TGCGCCAGCAGCCGGGGACAGGGTGATAAGGACATTCAGTACTTC

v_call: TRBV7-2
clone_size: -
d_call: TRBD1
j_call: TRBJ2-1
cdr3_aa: CASSPRTGTSYNEQFF
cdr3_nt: TGTGCCAGCAGCCCCCGGACAGGAACCTCCTACAATGAGCAGTTCTTC

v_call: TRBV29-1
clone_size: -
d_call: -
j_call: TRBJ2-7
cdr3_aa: CSVETRPRGSYEQYF
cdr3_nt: TGCAGCGTTGAAACTAGGCCCCGGGGGTCCTACGAGCAGTACTTC

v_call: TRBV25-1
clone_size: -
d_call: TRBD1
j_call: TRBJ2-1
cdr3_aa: CASSWGTGYNEQFF
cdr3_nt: TGTGCCAGCAGTTGGGGGACAGGTTACAATGAGCAGTTCTTC

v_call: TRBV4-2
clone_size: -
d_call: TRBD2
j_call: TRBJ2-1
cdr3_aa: CASSQVERDSNEQFF
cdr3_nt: TGTGCCAGCAGCCAAGTCGAGCGGGATAGCAATGAGCAGTTCTTC

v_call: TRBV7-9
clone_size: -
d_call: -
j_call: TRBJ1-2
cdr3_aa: CASSLGPGVDGYTF
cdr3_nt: TGTGCCAGCAGCTTAGGACCGGGGGTAGATGGCTACACCTTC

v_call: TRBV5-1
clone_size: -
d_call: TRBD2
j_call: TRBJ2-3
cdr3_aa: CASSLGGSGRWADTQYF
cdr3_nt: TGCGCCAGCAGCTTGGGGGGTAGCGGGAGATGGGCAGATACGCAGTATTTT

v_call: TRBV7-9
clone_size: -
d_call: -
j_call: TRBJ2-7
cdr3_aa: CASSTRQGLSEQYF
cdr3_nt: TGTGCCAGCAGCACACGACAGGGACTCAGCGAGCAGTACTTC

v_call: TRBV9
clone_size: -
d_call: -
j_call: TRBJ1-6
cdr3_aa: CASSMTGESPLHF
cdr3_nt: TGTGCCAGCAGCATGACCGGAGAGTCCCCCCTCCACTTT

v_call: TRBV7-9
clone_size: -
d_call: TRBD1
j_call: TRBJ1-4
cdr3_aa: CASSPGQGHNEKLFF
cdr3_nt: TGTGCCAGCAGCCCCGGACAGGGTCATAATGAAAAACTGTTTTTT

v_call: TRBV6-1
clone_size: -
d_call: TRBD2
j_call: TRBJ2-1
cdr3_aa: CASSIGLALSDEQFF
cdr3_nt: TGTGCCAGCTCCATTGGACTAGCTTTATCAGATGAGCAGTTCTTC

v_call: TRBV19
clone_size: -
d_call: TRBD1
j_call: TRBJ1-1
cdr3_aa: CASSIVGTGNTEAFF
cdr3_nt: TGTGCCAGTAGTATAGTTGGGACAGGGAACACTGAAGCTTTCTTT

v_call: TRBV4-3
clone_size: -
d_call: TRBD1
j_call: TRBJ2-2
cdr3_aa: CASSQGQGADTNTGELFF
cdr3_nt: TGCGCCAGCAGCCAGGGACAGGGGGCCGATACGAACACCGGGGAGCTGTTTTTT

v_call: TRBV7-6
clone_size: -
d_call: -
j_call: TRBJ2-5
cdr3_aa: CASSLGGTLLETQYF
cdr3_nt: TGTGCCAGCAGCTTAGGCGGGACGCTCCTTGAGACCCAGTACTTC

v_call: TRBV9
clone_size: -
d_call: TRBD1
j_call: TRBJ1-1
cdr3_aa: CASSDRGLTEAFF
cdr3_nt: TGTGCCAGCAGCGACAGGGGGCTAACTGAAGCTTTCTTT

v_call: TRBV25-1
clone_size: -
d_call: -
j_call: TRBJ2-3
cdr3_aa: CASSGAGTQNTDTQYF
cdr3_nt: TGTGCCAGCAGTGGAGCCGGGACACAGAACACAGATACGCAGTATTTT

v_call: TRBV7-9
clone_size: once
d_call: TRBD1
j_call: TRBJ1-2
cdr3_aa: CASSSTGGNYGYTF
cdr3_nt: TGTGCCAGCAGCTCCACAGGGGGCAACTATGGCTACACCTTC

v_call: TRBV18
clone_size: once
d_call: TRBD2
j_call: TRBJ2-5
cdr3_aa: CASSPPRTSKETQYF
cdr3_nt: TGTGCCAGCTCACCACCCAGGACTAGTAAAGAGACCCAGTACTTC